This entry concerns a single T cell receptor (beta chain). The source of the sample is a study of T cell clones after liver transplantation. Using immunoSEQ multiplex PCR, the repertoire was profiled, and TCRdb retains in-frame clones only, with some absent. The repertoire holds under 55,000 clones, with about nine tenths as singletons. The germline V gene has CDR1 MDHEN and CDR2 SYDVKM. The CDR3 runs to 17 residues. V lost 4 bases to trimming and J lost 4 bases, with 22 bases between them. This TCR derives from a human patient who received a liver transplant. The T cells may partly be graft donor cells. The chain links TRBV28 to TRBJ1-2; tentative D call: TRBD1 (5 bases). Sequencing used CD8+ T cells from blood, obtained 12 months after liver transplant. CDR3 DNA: TGTGCCAGCAGTTCTCTCCGGTGGGGCTCGGGGGGCTATGGCTACACCTTC. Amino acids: CASSSLRWGSGGYGYTF.